This TCR beta chain was sequenced in a study of blood T cell repertoires in COVID-19 (dated by TCRdb to the early 2020s). Regarding the research as a whole: Samples from collaborators originated in the United States, Italy and Spain and spanned both the acute and convalescent phases of COVID-19. Where available, HLA class I and class II types were taken from metadata supplied by the sample provider and were not determined by assay-based typing. The sample metadata nearly always contained a de-identified subject ID, COVID-19 status, age in years and sex. The repertoires were released in a freely available public database intended as a resource for research on the immune response to SARS-CoV-2. Samples were obtained from the ongoing ImmuneRACE study (first 160 participants) and from 1,000 to 1,500 subjects provided by 6 global collaborators. The material from the prospective study consisted of cDNA or gDNA derived from T cells, B-cell-depleted T cells, or PBMCs. Subjects who had been exposed to COVID-19, were actively infected with it, or had recovered from it provided the deeply sampled blood TCRbeta repertoires that made up the dataset.

The germline V gene encodes CDR1 MDHEN and CDR2 SYDVKM. The CDR3 has 12 amino acids, counting the end cysteine and phenylalanine. Only CDR3 DNA remains: 36 bases, in frame from the first base. The V and J ends are trimmed by 5 bases and 7 bases, leaving 9 bases between them. TCRbeta CDR3 regions were amplified from genomic DNA using the immunoSEQ Assay, a bias-controlled multiplex PCR. The study's own analysis went as follows. Within the assay, amplification of reference gene primers was used to estimate how many nucleated cells each sample contained. To quantify the absolute abundance of each unique TCRbeta CDR3 rearrangement, sequence reads were collapsed and filtered. For each sample, productive Simpson clonality was calculated as the square root of Simpson's diversity index across productive rearrangements. The source is immuneACCESS, and TCRdb retained only in-frame sequences with V and J called. Part of the clones is not carried over; for the studies checked, unresolved V genes explain less than half of this, and the remainder is unexplained. D and trimming were read from the DNA, whereas the V and J calls and clone size are those reported in that table. This sample comprises fewer than 200,000 clones, about 85% of them detected only once. The ten largest clones take up 3.3% of the sample.

The collaborating institutions used their own protocols to collect whole blood in K2EDTA tubes. For TCRbeta analysis, collaborators shipped samples as frozen whole blood, isolated PBMCs, or DNA extracted from either of those sample types. Regarding this clone: Its specific antigen is unknown. One base away there is no much larger clone; base qualities are not given.

The study at large found these results: The quantity of clinical and demographic metadata differed by source and by participant and was supplied without curation.

The sequenced sample consisted of peripheral blood. This sequence originates from a human donor with acute or convalescent COVID-19. The donor label of this sample is uncertain. The chain is assembled from TRBV28 and TRBJ1-5; no D gene call is confident. The CDR3 region reads CASSPARQPQHF. The bases read TGTGCCAGCAGTCCCGCGCGGCAGCCCCAGCATTTT.